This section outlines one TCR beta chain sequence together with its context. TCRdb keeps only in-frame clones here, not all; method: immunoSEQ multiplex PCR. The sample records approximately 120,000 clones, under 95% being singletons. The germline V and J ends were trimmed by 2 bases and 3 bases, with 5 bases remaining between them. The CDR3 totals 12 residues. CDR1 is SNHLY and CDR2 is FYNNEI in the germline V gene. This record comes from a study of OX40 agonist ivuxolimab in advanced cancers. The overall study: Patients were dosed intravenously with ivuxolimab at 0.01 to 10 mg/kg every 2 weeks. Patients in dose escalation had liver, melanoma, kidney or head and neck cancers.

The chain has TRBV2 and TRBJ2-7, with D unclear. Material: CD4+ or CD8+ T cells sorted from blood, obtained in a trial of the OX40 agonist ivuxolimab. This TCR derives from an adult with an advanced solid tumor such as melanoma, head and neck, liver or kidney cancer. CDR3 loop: CASSENSYEQYF. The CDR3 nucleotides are TGTGCCAGCAGTGAAAACAGCTACGAGCAGTACTTC. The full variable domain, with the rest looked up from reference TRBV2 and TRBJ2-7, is EPEVTQTPSHQVTQMGQEVILRCVPISNHLYFYWYRQILGQKVEFLVSFYNNEISEKSEIFDDQFSVERPDGSNFTLKIRSTKLEDSAMYFCASSENSYEQYFGPGTRLTVT.